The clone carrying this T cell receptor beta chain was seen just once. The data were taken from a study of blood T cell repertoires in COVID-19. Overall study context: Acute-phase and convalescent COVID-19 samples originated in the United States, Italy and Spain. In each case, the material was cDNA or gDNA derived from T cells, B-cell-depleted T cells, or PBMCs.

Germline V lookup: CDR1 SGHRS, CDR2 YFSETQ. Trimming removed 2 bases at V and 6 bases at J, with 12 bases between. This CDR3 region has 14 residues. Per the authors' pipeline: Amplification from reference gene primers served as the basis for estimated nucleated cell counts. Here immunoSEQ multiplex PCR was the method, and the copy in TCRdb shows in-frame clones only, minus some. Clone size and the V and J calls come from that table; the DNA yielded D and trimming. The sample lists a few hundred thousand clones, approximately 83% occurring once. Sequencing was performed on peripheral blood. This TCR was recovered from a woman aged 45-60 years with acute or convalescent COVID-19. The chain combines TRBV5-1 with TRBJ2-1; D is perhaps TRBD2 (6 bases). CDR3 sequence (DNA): TGCGCCAGCAGCTTCGGAGGAGGGGTCAATGAGCAGTTCTTC. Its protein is CASSFGGGVNEQFF. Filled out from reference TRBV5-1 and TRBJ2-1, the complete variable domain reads KAGVTQTPRYLIKTRGQQVTLSCSPISGHRSVSWYQQTPGQGLQFLFEYFSETQRNKGNFPGRFSGRQFSNSRSEMNVSTLELGDSALYLCASSFGGGVNEQFFGPGTRLTVL.